Listed here are 20 T cell receptor beta chains from one sample, sequenced in a study of CD8 T cells in ankylosing spondylitis. Study conclusions and caveats: Seven to nine highly homologous variants made up a TCR beta motif, and this motif appeared characteristic of ankylosing spondylitis blood.

One entry per CDR3 protein results from TCRdb running MiXCR on the 5' RACE reads. Here the sample spans approximately 540,000 distinct CDR3 sequences, over 9.5% being singletons. No antigen has been assigned to these receptors. Sequenced material: blood, either unsorted or a sorted T cell fraction (not recorded which). Receptors were obtained from a male donor with ankylosing spondylitis.

This clonotype was detected only a few times. This chain links TRBV14 with TRBJ1-2; 7 nucleotides line up with TRBD1. With V trimmed by 0 bases and J by 6 bases, 7 bases remained unmatched. The germline CDR1 and CDR2 sequences are SGHDN and FVKESK. There are 15 residues in the CDR3. The CDR3 region is CASSQERGRGNGYTF. In nucleotides, the CDR3 is TGTGCCAGCAGCCAAGAAAGGGGGCGAGGGAATGGCTACACCTTC.

This clonotype was counted many times. The rearrangement links TRBV5-1 to TRBJ2-5; 9 bases agree with TRBD1. After removal of 4 bases from V and 0 bases from J, the junction contained 7 bases not matched to a gene. The CDR3 length is 16 residues. CDR1 and CDR2 (germline): SGHRS, YFSETQ. Here the CDR3 DNA reads TGCGCCAGCAGCCCCGGGACAGGGAGTAACCAAGAGACCCAGTACTTC. Residues: CASSPGTGSNQETQYF.

This clonotype occurred many times. The J gene is TRBJ2-3, the V gene TRBV14, with no clear D. The CDR3 runs to 12 residues. The V end lost 3 bases, the J end lost 2 bases, and 3 bases lay between the germline ends. Germline CDR1 and CDR2: SGHDN and FVKESK. CDR3 in amino acids: CASSQVTDTQYF. CDR3 sequence (DNA): TGTGCCAGCAGCCAGGTCACAGATACGCAGTATTTT.

This chain connects TRBV20-1 to TRBJ2-5, with 11 bases matching TRBD2. V lost 0 bases to trimming and J lost 5 bases; unmatched junction nucleotides: 11. From germline, CDR1 is DFQATT and CDR2 SNEGSKA (reference sequence). The CDR3 extends over 17 amino acids. The chain's CDR3 is CSARDIRASGRLETQYF. CDR3 sequence (DNA): TGCAGTGCTAGAGATATAAGGGCTAGCGGGAGGCTGGAGACCCAGTACTTC.

In this sample, this clonotype turned up a few times. This chain links TRBV6-4 with TRBJ2-2; tentative D call: TRBD2 (6 bases). Trimming removed 2 bases from V and 5 bases from J, with 12 bases in between. Germline V gene data show CDR1 as MRHNA and CDR2 as SNTAGT. The length of the CDR3 is 15 residues. The CDR3 spells CASSDGTGGTGELFF. Here the CDR3 DNA reads TGTGCCAGCAGTGACGGAACCGGGGGTACCGGGGAGCTGTTTTTT.

This clonotype came up a few times. V usage is TRBV12-3 or TRBV12-4 and J usage is TRBJ1-2; perhaps TRBD1 as D (6 bases). The CDR3 runs to 13 residues. V lost 7 bases, J lost 4 bases, and 13 bases lay in between. Here the CDR3 reads CASTRGQLYGYTF. The CDR3 DNA follows: TGTGCCAGCACCCGAGGACAGCTCTATGGCTACACCTTC.

In its sample, this clonotype was seen a few times. The chain employs TRBV2 and TRBJ2-7; the match to TRBD2 covers 7 bases. V dropped 8 bases and J dropped 4; count of bases not matched to a gene: 14. This CDR3 spans 15 amino acids. From germline, CDR1 is SNHLY and CDR2 FYNNEI. The CDR3 loop reads CASSRVGRAGYEQYF. The CDR3 DNA sequence: TGTGCCAGCTCCCGGGTGGGGAGGGCCGGGTACGAGCAGTACTTC.

Written as DNA, the CDR3 is TGTGCCATCAGAATACGGACAGGCGTGGAACAGTTCTTC. It is translated as CAIRIRTGVEQFF. The chain recombines TRBV10-3 with TRBJ2-1, with 7 bases lining up with TRBD1. Germline CDR1 and CDR2: ENHRY and SYGVKD. After removal of 6 bases from V and 13 bases from J, the junction contained 12 bases not matched to a gene. The CDR3 covers 13 residues.

Only a few counts were recorded for this clonotype. This chain joins TRBV20-1 and TRBJ2-1, with 13 positions matching TRBD2. This CDR3 region has 16 residues. Germline CDR1 and CDR2: DFQATT and SNEGSKA (reference sequence). Germline trimming cut 0 bases from V and 6 bases from J; bases unmatched to any gene: 5. The CDR3 nucleotides are TGCAGTGCTAGAGACCGGACTAGCGGGAGTTTCAATGAGCAGTTCTTC. Translation gives CSARDRTSGSFNEQFF.

V is TRBV6-1 and J is TRBJ1-6; D is possibly TRBD1 (5 bases). Deletions cut 5 bases from V and 9 bases from J, with 17 bases between. Germline V CDR1 and CDR2: MNHNS, SASEGT. The CDR3 is made up of 15 amino acids. The CDR3, as DNA: TGTGCCAGCAGTCCGCCGAGAGACCAGGGTTCACCCCTCCACTTT. Translating it yields CASSPPRDQGSPLHF.

The V and J genes are TRBV20-1 and TRBJ2-1; a weak D match, TRBD2 (6 bases). V was shortened by 1 base and J by 8 bases, with 12 bases between the two germline ends. Germline values: CDR1 DFQATT, CDR2 SNEGSKA (reference sequence). CDR3 length equals 13 residues. CDR3 amino acids: CSARAGREYEQFF. CDR3 DNA sequence: TGCAGTGCTAGAGCGGGGCGGGAATATGAGCAGTTCTTC.

This clonotype turned up a few times. V usage is TRBV5-4 and J usage is TRBJ2-3, with D maybe TRBD1 (6 bases). The V end was cut by 0 bases, the J end by 0 bases, with 8 bases between. The CDR3 totals 15 residues. Germline lookup yields CDR1 SGHNT and CDR2 YYREEE (reference sequence). In DNA form, the CDR3 reads TGTGCCAGCAGCTTGGCCACAGGGAGCACAGATACGCAGTATTTT. Its protein product is CASSLATGSTDTQYF.

This clonotype was seen at least ten times. The genes are TRBV4-2 and TRBJ1-1; D unclear. The germline V gene encodes CDR1 LGHNA and CDR2 YNFKEQ. The CDR3 consists of 13 residues. Trimming removed 4 bases at V and 0 bases at J, with 6 bases between. Here the CDR3 reads CASSREMNTEAFF. Written as DNA, the CDR3 is TGTGCCAGCAGCCGAGAGATGAACACTGAAGCTTTCTTT.

This clonotype was counted only a few times. The rearrangement links TRBV5-1 to TRBJ2-1; tentative D call: TRBD2 (6 bases). Trimming stripped 0 bases from V and 3 bases from J, with 13 bases between. The germline V gene encodes CDR1 SGHRS and CDR2 YFSETQ. This CDR3 comprises 16 residues. This CDR3 is CASSLEAAGSYNEQFF. The DNA of the CDR3 is TGCGCCAGCAGCTTGGAGGCAGCGGGCAGCTACAATGAGCAGTTCTTC.

This chain connects TRBV29-1 to TRBJ1-2; no firm D call. The CDR3 runs to 10 residues. Germline CDR1 is SQVTM and CDR2 is ANQGSEA. V was clipped by 1 base and J by 8 bases, with 5 bases between them. The CDR3 spells CSVEVRGYTF. DNA of the CDR3: TGCAGCGTTGAAGTAAGGGGCTACACCTTC.

The chain is built from TRBV5-1 and TRBJ1-2; no definite D call. The CDR3 consists of 16 residues. Germline assignment: CDR1 SGHRS and CDR2 YFSETQ. The ends were cut back, 5 bases at V and 4 bases at J, with 21 bases in the middle. CDR3 DNA: TGCGCCAGCAGTGAGGACGGATCGATTCCTTTCTATGGCTACACCTTC. This translates into CASSEDGSIPFYGYTF.

This clonotype was counted only a few times. The V and J genes are TRBV4-2 and TRBJ1-5, with D perhaps matching TRBD1 (5 bases). Germline CDR1 is LGHNA and CDR2 is YNFKEQ. CDR3 size: 16 residues. Trimming stripped 1 base from V and 0 bases from J, with 10 bases between. The CDR3 DNA reads TGTGCCAGCAGCCAAGCAGACAGAATTAGCAATCAGCCCCAGCATTTT. Translating gives CASSQADRISNQPQHF.

This clonotype was picked up a small number of times. The V gene is TRBV7-2, the J gene TRBJ2-4, with D maybe TRBD1 (6 bases). This CDR3 contains 14 residues. Trimming took 4 bases from V and 7 from J, leaving 14 bases between them. Germline V gives CDR1 SGHTA, CDR2 FQGNSA. The CDR3, as DNA: TGTGCCAGCAGCTCCACGACACAGGGCAACATTCAGTACTTC. Translating it yields CASSSTTQGNIQYF.

The rearrangement links TRBV20-1 to TRBJ2-3; 10 bases are a match to TRBD2. The ends lost 3 bases at V and 5 bases at J; junction bases unmatched: 11. CDR1 is DFQATT, CDR2 SNEGSKA, per germline (reference sequence). The CDR3 length is 16 residues. The CDR3 reads CSASPLGLAEKDTQYF. The CDR3 bases are TGCAGTGCTAGTCCTCTCGGACTAGCGGAAAAAGATACGCAGTATTTT.

This clonotype was recorded a few times. The gene calls are TRBV2 and TRBJ2-1; 7 bases fit TRBD2. The CDR3 has 14 residues. The germline V gene encodes CDR1 SNHLY and CDR2 FYNNEI. V lost 9 bases, J lost 7 bases, and 12 bases stayed unmatched. The CDR3 spells CASQPYRGDNEQFF. In DNA, the CDR3 is TGTGCCAGTCAACCCTACCGGGGGGATAATGAGCAGTTCTTC.